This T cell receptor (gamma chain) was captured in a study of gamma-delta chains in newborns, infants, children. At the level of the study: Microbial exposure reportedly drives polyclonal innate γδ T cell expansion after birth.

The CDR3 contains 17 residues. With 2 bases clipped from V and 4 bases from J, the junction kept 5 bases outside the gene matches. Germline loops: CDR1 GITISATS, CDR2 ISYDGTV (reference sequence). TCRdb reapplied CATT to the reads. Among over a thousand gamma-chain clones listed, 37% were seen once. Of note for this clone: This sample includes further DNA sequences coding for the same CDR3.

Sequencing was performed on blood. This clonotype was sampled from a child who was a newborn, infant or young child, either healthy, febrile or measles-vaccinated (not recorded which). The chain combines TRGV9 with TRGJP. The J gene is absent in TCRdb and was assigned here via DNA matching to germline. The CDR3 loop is CALWEARQELGKKIKVF. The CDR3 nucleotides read TGTGCCTTGTGGGAGGCACGACAAGAGTTGGGCAAAAAAATCAAGGTATTT.